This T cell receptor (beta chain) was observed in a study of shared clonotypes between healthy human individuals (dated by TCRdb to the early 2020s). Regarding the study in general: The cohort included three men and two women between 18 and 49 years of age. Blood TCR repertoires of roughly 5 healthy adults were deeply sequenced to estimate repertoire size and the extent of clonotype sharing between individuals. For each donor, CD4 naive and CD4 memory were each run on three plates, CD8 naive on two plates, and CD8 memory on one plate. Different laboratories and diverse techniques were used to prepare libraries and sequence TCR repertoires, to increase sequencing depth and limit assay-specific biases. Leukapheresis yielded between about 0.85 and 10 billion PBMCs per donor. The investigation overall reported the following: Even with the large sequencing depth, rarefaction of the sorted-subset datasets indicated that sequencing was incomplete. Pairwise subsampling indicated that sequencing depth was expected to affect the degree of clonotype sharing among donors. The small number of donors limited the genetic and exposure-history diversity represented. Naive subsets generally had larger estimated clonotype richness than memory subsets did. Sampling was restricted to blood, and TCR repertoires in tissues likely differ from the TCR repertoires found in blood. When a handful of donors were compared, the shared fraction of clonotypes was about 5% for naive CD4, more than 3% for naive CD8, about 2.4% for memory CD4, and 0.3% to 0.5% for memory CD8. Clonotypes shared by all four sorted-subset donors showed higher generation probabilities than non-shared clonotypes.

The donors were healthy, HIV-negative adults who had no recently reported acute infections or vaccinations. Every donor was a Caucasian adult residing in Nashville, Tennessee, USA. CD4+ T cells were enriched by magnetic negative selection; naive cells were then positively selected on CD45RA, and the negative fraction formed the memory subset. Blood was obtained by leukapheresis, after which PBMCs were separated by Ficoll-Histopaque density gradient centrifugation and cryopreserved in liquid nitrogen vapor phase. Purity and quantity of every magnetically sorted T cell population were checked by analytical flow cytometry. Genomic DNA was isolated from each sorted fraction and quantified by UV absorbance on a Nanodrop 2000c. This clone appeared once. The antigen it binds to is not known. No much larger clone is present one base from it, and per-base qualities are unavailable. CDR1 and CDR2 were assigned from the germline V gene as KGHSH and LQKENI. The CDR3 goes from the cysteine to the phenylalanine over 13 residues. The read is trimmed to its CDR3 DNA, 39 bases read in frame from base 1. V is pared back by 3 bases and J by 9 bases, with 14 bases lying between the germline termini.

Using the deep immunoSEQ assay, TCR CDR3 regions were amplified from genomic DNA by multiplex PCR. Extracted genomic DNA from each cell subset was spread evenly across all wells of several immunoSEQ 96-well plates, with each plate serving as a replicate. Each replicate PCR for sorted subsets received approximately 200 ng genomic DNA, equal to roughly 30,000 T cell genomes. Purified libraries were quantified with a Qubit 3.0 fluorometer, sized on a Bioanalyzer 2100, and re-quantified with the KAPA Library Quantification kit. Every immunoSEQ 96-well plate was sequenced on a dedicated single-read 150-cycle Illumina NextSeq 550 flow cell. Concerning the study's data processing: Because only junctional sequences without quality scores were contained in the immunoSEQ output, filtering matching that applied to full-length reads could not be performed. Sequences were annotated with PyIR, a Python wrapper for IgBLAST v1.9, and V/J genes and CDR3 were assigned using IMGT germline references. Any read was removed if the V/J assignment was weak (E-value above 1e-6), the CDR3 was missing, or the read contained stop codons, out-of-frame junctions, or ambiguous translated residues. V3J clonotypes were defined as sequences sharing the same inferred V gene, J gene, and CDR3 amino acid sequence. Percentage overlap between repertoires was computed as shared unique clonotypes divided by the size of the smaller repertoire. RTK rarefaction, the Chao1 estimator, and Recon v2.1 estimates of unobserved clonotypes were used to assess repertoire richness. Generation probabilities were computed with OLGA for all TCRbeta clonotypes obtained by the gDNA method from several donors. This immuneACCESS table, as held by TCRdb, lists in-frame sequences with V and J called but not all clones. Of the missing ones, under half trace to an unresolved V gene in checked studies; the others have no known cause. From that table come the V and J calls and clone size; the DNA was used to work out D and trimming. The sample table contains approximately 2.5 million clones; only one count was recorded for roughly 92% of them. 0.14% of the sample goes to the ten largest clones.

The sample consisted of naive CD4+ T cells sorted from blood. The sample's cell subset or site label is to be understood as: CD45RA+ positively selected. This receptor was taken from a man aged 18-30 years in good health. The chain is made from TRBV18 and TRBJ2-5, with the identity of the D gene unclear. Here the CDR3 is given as CASSPGRNHAQYF. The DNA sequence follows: TGTGCCAGCTCACCGGGTCGTAATCATGCCCAGTACTTC.